The 29 T cell receptor beta chains reported below all come from one sample, sequenced in a study of vaccination and CD4 T cells after COVID-19. The antigens of these receptors remain unknown. The sample's treatment: roughly 10-day PBMC culture with coronavirus spike peptide pools or control peptides (ViraFEST assay). An Oncomine TCR Beta short-read assay was used to sequence the DNA from cultured CD4+ T cells. TCRdb re-called the PCR reads with MiXCR, one entry per CDR3 protein. Of more than 12,000 distinct CDR3 sequences in the sample, 53% were seen once. The sequencing here drew on CD4+ T cells from blood, cultured in vitro, taken before SARS-CoV-2 vaccination. These receptors were collected from a human donor who had recovered from COVID-19.

Only a few counts were recorded for this clonotype. The rearrangement uses TRBV30 and TRBJ1-5; maybe TRBD1 (6 bases). V was pared by 5 bases and J by 5 bases, with 16 bases between. Per the germline V gene, CDR1 is GTSNPN and CDR2 is SVGIG (reference sequence). The CDR3 has 14 amino acids. DNA for the CDR3: TGTGCCTGGCGTCAGACAGGACGGGATCAGCCCCAGCATTTT. This sequence encodes CAWRQTGRDQPQHF.

J is TRBJ1-1 and V is TRBV19, with D possibly TRBD1 on 5 matching bases. The CDR3 loop spans 14 amino acids. Germline CDR1 LNHDA, CDR2 SQIVND (reference sequence). Trimming took off 3 bases at V and 4 bases at J, with 12 bases between the two ends. CDR3 in amino acids: CASSITGMSTEAFF. The CDR3, as DNA: TGTGCCAGTAGTATCACAGGAATGAGCACTGAAGCTTTCTTT.

The chain couples TRBV7-3 to TRBJ2-1, with D perhaps TRBD2 (6 bases). This CDR3 comprises 16 residues. V lost 5 bases and J lost 6, with 20 bases in between. Germline V gives CDR1 SGHTA, CDR2 FQGTGA. As DNA, the CDR3 is TGTGCCAGCAGCGCTCAGTCTAGGGGAGGTGGCAATGAGCAGTTCTTC. Residues: CASSAQSRGGGNEQFF.

This chain connects TRBV19 to TRBJ2-2; TRBD1 matches at 7 bases. J lost 2 bases, V lost 2 bases, and 2 bases had no gene match. The CDR3 extends over 15 amino acids. Germline V gene data show CDR1 as LNHDA and CDR2 as SQIVND (reference sequence). As DNA, the CDR3 is TGTGCCAGTAGTATAAGGACAGGTAACACCGGGGAGCTGTTTTTT. It is translated as CASSIRTGNTGELFF.

The chain links TRBV20-1 to TRBJ2-7, with TRBD2 as a possible D gene (6 bases). Trimming took 3 bases from V and 4 from J, leaving 22 bases between them. The germline V gene encodes CDR1 DFQATT and CDR2 SNEGSKA (reference sequence). The CDR3 runs 16 residues. The CDR3 loop reads CSARGGSGTGNYEQYF. As DNA, the CDR3 is TGCAGTGCTAGGGGCGGATCCGGGACTGGAAATTACGAGCAGTACTTC.

The chain recombines TRBV9 with TRBJ1-2; D perhaps matches TRBD1 (5 bases). CDR1 SGDLS and CDR2 YYNGEE come from the germline V gene. The V end was cut by 0 bases, the J end by 3 bases, with 12 bases between. CDR3 size: 15 residues. The CDR3 region is CASSVGDSADYGYTF. As DNA, the CDR3 is TGTGCCAGCAGCGTAGGGGACTCGGCGGACTATGGCTACACCTTC.

The chain is built from TRBV2 and TRBJ1-2; TRBD1 matches at 7 bases. Trimming cost V 7 bases and J 8 bases; bases outside gene matches: 4. CDR1 and CDR2 from the germline V gene are SNHLY and FYNNEI. CDR3 length equals 11 residues. The CDR3 DNA reads as TGTGCCAGCAAAGTCAGGGGGGGCTACACCTTC. As protein: CASKVRGGYTF.

This chain links TRBV7-2 with TRBJ2-1; tentatively, D is TRBD2 (6 bases). V was clipped by 7 bases and J by 0 bases, with 10 bases between them. CDR3 length: 14 amino acids. CDR1 SGHTA and CDR2 FQGNSA come from the germline V gene. The CDR3 loop reads CASTLASSYNEQFF. The DNA for the CDR3 is TGTGCCAGCACCCTAGCGAGCTCCTACAATGAGCAGTTCTTC.

This clonotype was detected a few times. The J gene is TRBJ2-1, the V gene TRBV20-1, with D possibly being TRBD1 (5 bases). Trimming stripped 6 bases from V and 0 bases from J, with 18 bases between. This CDR3 has 16 residues. The germline CDR1 and CDR2 sequences are DFQATT and SNEGSKA (reference sequence). CDR3: CSAGTSLGPSYNEQFF. In nucleotides, the CDR3 is TGCAGTGCCGGCACCTCGTTGGGGCCCTCCTACAATGAGCAGTTCTTC.

V and J are TRBV7-3 and TRBJ2-1; TRBD2 might be the D (5 bases). CDR1 is SGHTA and CDR2 is FQGTGA in the germline V gene. CDR3 size: 15 residues. V was clipped by 4 bases and J by 7 bases, with 17 bases between them. The chain's CDR3 is CASSSSEGVWNEQFF. In DNA form, the CDR3 reads TGTGCCAGCAGCTCTTCTGAGGGAGTTTGGAATGAGCAGTTCTTC.

V and J are TRBV5-6 and TRBJ1-1; D unclear. The germline CDR1 and CDR2 sequences are SGHDT and YYEEEE. This CDR3 is 12 amino acids long. The V end was cut by 0 bases, the J end by 5 bases, with 5 bases between. The CDR3 is CASSLDYTEAFF. In nucleotides, the CDR3 is TGTGCCAGCAGCTTGGACTATACTGAAGCTTTCTTT.

The chain links TRBV20-1 to TRBJ2-3, with 10 bases that match TRBD2. The CDR3 runs to 15 residues. Germline-derived CDR1 and CDR2 are DFQATT and SNEGSKA (reference sequence). Trimming took 5 bases from V and 5 from J; bases not matched to a gene: 10. CDR3: CSAGQFRLAGDTQYF. CDR3 sequence (DNA): TGCAGTGCTGGCCAGTTCAGACTAGCGGGAGATACGCAGTATTTT.

This clonotype was counted between two and nine times. The chain joins TRBV6-1 to TRBJ2-3, with a weak D call TRBD1 (6 bases). With 2 bases removed from V and 5 bases from J, the gap between germline ends came to 14 bases. CDR1 and CDR2 from the germline V gene are MNHNS and SASEGT. The CDR3 consists of 15 residues. The chain's CDR3 is CASSESLGGGDTQYF. CDR3 in DNA: TGTGCCAGCAGTGAATCGCTTGGGGGCGGAGATACGCAGTATTTT.

The rearrangement joins TRBV28 to TRBJ2-1; D is perhaps TRBD1 or TRBD2 (5 bases each). The CDR3 length is 13 residues. The V end was cut by 7 bases, the J end by 3 bases, with 10 bases between. From germline, CDR1 is MDHEN and CDR2 SYDVKM. The CDR3 sequence: CASTMGVYNEQFF. CDR3 bases: TGTGCCAGCACCATGGGGGTCTACAATGAGCAGTTCTTC.

V and J are TRBV20-1 and TRBJ1-6; D call uncertain. Germline loops: CDR1 DFQATT, CDR2 SNEGSKA (reference sequence). The CDR3 length is 13 residues. The V gene lost 6 bases and the J gene lost 7 bases, with 13 bases spanning the gap. The CDR3 DNA follows: TGCAGTGCCGGCCCAGACGAGAATTCACCCCTCCACTTT. It is translated as CSAGPDENSPLHF.

The chain recombines TRBV19 with TRBJ2-7, with 7 positions matching TRBD2. V dropped 6 bases and J dropped 3; count of bases not matched to a gene: 11. The CDR3 covers 15 residues. Germline CDR1 and CDR2: LNHDA and SQIVND (reference sequence). Here the CDR3 DNA reads TGTGCCAGTAGCCGTTCGAGCGGGAAAATCTACGAGCAGTACTTC. This translates into CASSRSSGKIYEQYF.

The chain is built from TRBV29-1 and TRBJ2-7; D gene uncertain. Trimming pared 5 bases from V and 4 bases from J, leaving 18 bases between. Germline V gene sequence: CDR1 SQVTM, CDR2 ANQGSEA. The CDR3 has 14 amino acids. This CDR3 is CSVRTGSNWYEQYF. CDR3 coding DNA: TGCAGCGTTCGTACGGGTTCCAACTGGTACGAGCAGTACTTC.

The chain uses TRBV20-1 and TRBJ1-2, with 7 bases lining up with TRBD1. V gave up 0 bases and J gave up 6 bases; unmatched junction bases: 10. Germline V gene lookup returns CDR1 DFQATT and CDR2 SNEGSKA (reference sequence). This CDR3 comprises 15 residues. In DNA form, the CDR3 reads TGCAGTGCTAGAGATCGACGACAGGGTCGGAATGGCTACACCTTC. Protein: CSARDRRQGRNGYTF.

This chain joins TRBV20-1 and TRBJ2-2; TRBD2 agrees at 12 bases. The CDR3 totals 16 residues. CDR1 and CDR2 (germline): DFQATT, SNEGSKA (reference sequence). With 3 bases clipped from V and 2 bases from J, the junction kept 4 bases outside the gene matches. CDR3 residues: CSARSTSGSNTGELFF. Written as DNA, the CDR3 is TGCAGTGCTAGGTCGACTAGCGGGAGTAACACCGGGGAGCTGTTTTTT.

The chain employs TRBV20-1 and TRBJ2-7, with no clear D. V was pared by 0 bases and J by 2 bases, with 8 bases between. Germline assignment: CDR1 DFQATT and CDR2 SNEGSKA (reference sequence). The CDR3 runs to 13 residues. CDR3 sequence reads: CSARESWAYEQYF. For the CDR3, the DNA is TGCAGTGCTAGAGAGTCATGGGCCTACGAGCAGTACTTC.

The V gene is TRBV30, the J gene TRBJ1-5, with D possibly being TRBD1 (5 bases). The V gene's germline CDR1 is GTSNPN and CDR2 SVGIG (reference sequence). V was shortened by 3 bases and J by 1 base, with 16 bases between the two germline ends. The CDR3 runs to 16 residues. As DNA, the CDR3 is TGTGCCTGGAGCGGAGGGGCGTTAACCAGCAATCAGCCCCAGCATTTT. This gives the protein CAWSGGALTSNQPQHF.

This clonotype was observed a handful of times. The chain is built from TRBV27 and TRBJ2-7; 12 bases are a match to TRBD2. Unmatched junction bases numbered 8, after V lost 5 bases and J lost 3 bases. CDR3 size: 16 residues. Germline V gene data show CDR1 as MNHEY and CDR2 as SMNVEV (reference sequence). For the CDR3, the DNA is TGTGCCAGCAGTCCGCGAGTACTAGCGGGAGGCTACGAGCAGTACTTC. Residues: CASSPRVLAGGYEQYF.

On this clonotype: A much more abundant neighbour one base away suggests this may be a read error. The chain recombines TRBV19 with TRBJ1-5; no clear D gene. Trimming left V 7 bases short and J 7 bases short, with 14 bases between. The germline CDR1 and CDR2 sequences are LNHDA and SQIVND (reference sequence). This CDR3 contains 13 residues. CDR3 bases: TGTGCCAGTACTTTTAACCGTTCACAGCCCCAGCATTTT. Translated: CASTFNRSQPQHF.

This clonotype has just a few counts. This chain links TRBV20-1 with TRBJ1-1; 7 nucleotides line up with TRBD1. Germline V gene data show CDR1 as DFQATT and CDR2 as SNEGSKA (reference sequence). The V and J ends lost 3 bases and 2 bases, in that order; junction bases with no gene match: 9. The CDR3 is 15 amino acids. The DNA of the CDR3 is TGCAGTGCTAGGTCCTCCGGGACAGCCAACACTGAAGCTTTCTTT. It is translated as CSARSSGTANTEAFF.

The rearrangement links TRBV7-8 to TRBJ2-2; 7 bases fit TRBD1. CDR3 length equals 17 residues. Germline lookup yields CDR1 SGHVS and CDR2 FQNEAQ. Unmatched junction bases numbered 10, after V lost 0 bases and J lost 6 bases. This CDR3 is CASSLADRVDGAGELFF. Here the CDR3 DNA reads TGTGCCAGCAGCTTAGCTGACAGGGTAGATGGGGCCGGGGAGCTGTTTTTT. Full variable domain (rest looked up from reference TRBV7-8 and TRBJ2-2): GAGVSQSPRYKVAKRGQDVALRCDPISGHVSLFWYQQALGQGPEFLTYFQNEAQLDKSGLPSDRFFAERPEGSVSTLKIQRTQQEDSAVYLCASSLADRVDGAGELFFGEGSRLTVL.

This clonotype was observed once. The chain joins TRBV19 to TRBJ1-5, with TRBD1 as a possible D gene (5 bases). Trimming took off 6 bases at V and 1 base at J, with 7 bases between the two ends. The CDR3 is 13 amino acids. Germline V gives CDR1 LNHDA, CDR2 SQIVND (reference sequence). CDR3 sequence reads: CASSGGSNQPQHF. As DNA, the CDR3 is TGTGCCAGTAGCGGGGGGAGCAATCAGCCCCAGCATTTT.

With respect to this clonotype: Possible read error: a much larger clone is one base away. Because the CDR3 is missing its conserved closing phenylalanine or tryptophan, this is likely a read error. The chain uses TRBV7-2 and TRBJ2-3; D unclear. From germline, CDR1 is SGHTA and CDR2 FQGNSA. V was pared by 2 bases and J by 3 bases, with 0 bases between. CDR3 length: 11 amino acids. The CDR3 DNA reads as TGTGCCAGCAGCTTAACAGATACGCAGTATCTT. Protein sequence: CASSLTDTQYL.

J is TRBJ2-3 and V is TRBV20-1; D ambiguous. V lost 1 base, J lost 5 bases, and 4 bases lay in between. The CDR3 length is 11 residues. CDR1 is DFQATT, CDR2 SNEGSKA, per germline (reference sequence). The DNA of the CDR3 is TGCAGTGCTAGAGTCCAAGATACGCAGTATTTT. Translated: CSARVQDTQYF.

This clonotype was detected only a few times. The J gene is TRBJ2-5, the V gene TRBV7-2, with TRBD1 matching over 7 bases. Trimming at V came to 5 bases and at J to 5 bases, leaving 8 bases not matched to a gene. Germline values: CDR1 SGHTA, CDR2 FQGNSA. This CDR3 is built from 14 residues. In DNA, the CDR3 is TGTGCCAGCAGCCGACAGGGATTGCTGGAGACCCAGTACTTC. Its translation: CASSRQGLLETQYF.